One and the same sample provided the 21 T cell receptor beta chains below, sequenced in a study of blood T cell repertoires in COVID-19. Only in-frame clones appear in the TCRdb table, and some are missing; sequencing was by immunoSEQ multiplex PCR. The repertoire holds 250,000 to 300,000 clones, 70% to 90% seen once, with 11% in the top ten. Specimen: peripheral blood. The receptors derive from an older woman with acute or convalescent COVID-19.

V gene TRBV19 combines with J gene TRBJ1-5, with D perhaps matching TRBD1 (5 bases). This CDR3 spans 14 amino acids. Germline CDR1 reads LNHDA; CDR2 reads SQIVND (reference sequence). Trimming took off 4 bases at V and 4 bases at J, with 11 bases between the two ends. The DNA of the CDR3 is TGTGCCAGTAGTACAACTCCAGGGAATCAGCCCCAGCATTTT. Translated, it gives CASSTTPGNQPQHF.

The CDR3 coding sequence is TGCGCCAGCAGCCAGGGGACCCTCACGGGCGAGACCCAGTACTTC. Protein sequence: CASSQGTLTGETQYF. The chain combines TRBV5-1 with TRBJ2-5, with D perhaps TRBD1 (6 bases). CDR3 length: 15 amino acids. V was clipped by 4 bases and J by 5 bases, with 18 bases between them. CDR1 SGHRS and CDR2 YFSETQ come from the germline V gene.

This chain connects TRBV18 to TRBJ1-1, with 7 bases lining up with TRBD1. Germline V gene data show CDR1 as KGHSH and CDR2 as LQKENI. Trimming removed 3 bases from V and 5 bases from J; junction bases left unmatched: 6. This CDR3 comprises 14 residues. CDR3 region: CASSPRGSGTEAFF. The CDR3, as DNA: TGTGCCAGCTCACCCAGGGGGTCCGGGACTGAAGCTTTCTTT. The full variable domain, completed using reference TRBV18 and TRBJ1-1, is NAGVMQNPRHLVRRRGQEARLRCSPMKGHSHVYWYRQLPEEGLKFMVYLQKENIIDESGMPKERFSAEFPKEGPSILRIQQVVRGDSAAYFCASSPRGSGTEAFFGQGTRLTVV.

This chain links TRBV21-1 with TRBJ2-7; whether TRBD1, the table's D call, matches the DNA was not checked. TRBV21-1 is assigned pseudogene status. The CDR3 totals 14 residues. The CDR3 sequence is CASSRPGTLGEQYF. CDR3 DNA sequence: TGTGCCAGCAGCAGGCCAGGGACACTCGGTGAGCAGTACTTC.

A few counts support this clone. The chain links TRBV7-8 to TRBJ2-7; maybe TRBD1 (5 bases). Per germline, CDR1 SGHVS and CDR2 FQNEAQ. Trimming stripped 6 bases from V and 6 bases from J, with 15 bases between. The CDR3 has 13 residues. The CDR3 reads CASRGRQGSEQYF. CDR3 nucleotide sequence: TGTGCCAGCAGGGGAAGGCAGGGAAGCGAGCAGTACTTC.

CDR3 residues: CASSLDGAGGADTIYF. For the CDR3, the DNA is TGCGCCAGCAGCTTGGATGGCGCAGGGGGCGCGGACACCATATATTTT. The V call is TRBV5-1, the J call TRBJ1-3, with 8 nucleotides matching TRBD1. The ends lost 0 bases at V and 8 bases at J; junction bases unmatched: 10. CDR1 is SGHRS and CDR2 is YFSETQ in the germline V gene. This CDR3 comprises 16 residues.

The chain couples TRBV6-5 to TRBJ1-1; 7 nucleotides align to TRBD1. Germline CDR1 and CDR2: MNHEY and SVGAGI. CDR3 length: 16 residues. V was pared by 0 bases and J by 3 bases, with 7 bases of the junction left unmatched. The CDR3 DNA follows: TGTGCCAGCAGTTACTCTTTAGGGGGCGGGTACACTGAAGCTTTCTTT. Translated, it gives CASSYSLGGGYTEAFF.

The CDR3 is CSASAPRGHQETQYF. In DNA form, the CDR3 reads TGCAGTGCTAGTGCCCCGCGGGGGCACCAAGAGACCCAGTACTTC. The chain is built from TRBV20-1 and TRBJ2-5; D is perhaps TRBD2 (7 bases). The V end was cut by 3 bases, the J end by 0 bases, with 14 bases between. Germline V gene data show CDR1 as DFQATT and CDR2 as SNEGSKA (reference sequence). The CDR3 sequence is 15 residues long.

The chain is built from TRBV11-2 and TRBJ1-2, with 9 bases matching TRBD1. V gave up 5 bases and J gave up 5 bases; unmatched junction bases: 6. Germline CDR1 and CDR2: SGHAT and FQNNGV. CDR3 length: 14 amino acids. The CDR3 protein is CASSRRTGVYGYTF. The CDR3, as DNA: TGTGCCAGCAGCCGCCGGACAGGGGTATATGGCTACACCTTC.

The V call is TRBV6-1, the J call TRBJ2-1; weak D call: TRBD1 (6 bases). The germline V and J ends were trimmed by 2 bases and 8 bases, with 16 bases remaining between them. The germline V gene encodes CDR1 MNHNS and CDR2 SASEGT. There are 15 residues in the CDR3. Here the CDR3 reads CASSERGLWLDEQFF. In DNA form, the CDR3 reads TGTGCCAGCAGTGAAAGGGGGTTGTGGCTCGATGAGCAGTTCTTC.

The chain uses TRBV21-1 and TRBJ1-1. TRBV21-1 corresponds to a pseudogene. The CDR3 is 18 amino acids. Here the CDR3 reads CASSNSRGGGHLNTEAFF. The CDR3 coding sequence is TGTGCCAGCAGCAACTCCCGAGGGGGGGGGCACCTGAACACTGAAGCTTTCTTT.

The genes are TRBV7-9 and TRBJ1-1; D perhaps matches TRBD1 (6 bases). The germline CDR1 and CDR2 sequences are SEHNR and FQNEAQ (reference sequence). Trimming removed 4 bases from V and 12 bases from J, with 15 bases in between. The CDR3 sequence is 12 residues long. CDR3: CASSSGDGNTFF. As DNA, the CDR3 is TGTGCCAGCAGCTCAGGGGACGGAAATACTTTCTTT.

V gene TRBV27 combines with J gene TRBJ1-2; no clear D gene. V gave up 6 bases and J gave up 0 bases, with 11 bases separating them. The CDR3 is made up of 14 amino acids. Germline CDR1 and CDR2: MNHEY and SMNVEV (reference sequence). CDR3 DNA sequence: TGTGCCAGCAGCCGGACTGCCACTAACTATGGCTACACCTTC. Its translation: CASSRTATNYGYTF.

The gene calls are TRBV5-4 and TRBJ1-4; no reliable D call. There are 13 residues in the CDR3. V was shortened by 4 bases and J by 8 bases, with 12 bases between the two germline ends. Germline loops: CDR1 SGHNT, CDR2 YYREEE (reference sequence). The CDR3 reads CASSIQSTEKLFF. CDR3 nucleotides: TGTGCCAGCAGCATACAGAGTACGGAAAAACTGTTTTTT.

This clone was observed a single time. The chain employs TRBV7-3 and TRBJ1-6; possible D gene TRBD1, 6 bases. This CDR3 spans 15 amino acids. Trimming pared 5 bases from V and 7 bases from J, leaving 15 bases between. Germline CDR1 SGHTA, CDR2 FQGTGA. The DNA of the CDR3 is TGTGCCAGCAGCCGACAGGTCCTCCCCAATTCACCCCTCCACTTT. Its protein is CASSRQVLPNSPLHF. The full variable domain, completed using reference TRBV7-3 and TRBJ1-6, is GAGVSQTPSNKVTEKGKYVELRCDPISGHTALYWYRQSLGQGPEFLIYFQGTGAADDSGLPNDRFFAVRPEGSVSTLKIQRTERGDSAVYLCASSRQVLPNSPLHFGNGTRLTVT.

Here the CDR3 DNA reads TGTGCCAGCAGCCAAGATCGAAGGGGTTGGTCTGGTGAGCAGTTCTTC. This translates into CASSQDRRGWSGEQFF. The gene calls are TRBV4-2 and TRBJ2-1; D may be TRBD1 (5 bases). CDR1 is LGHNA, CDR2 YNFKEQ, per germline. V lost 0 bases to trimming and J lost 9 bases, with 18 bases between them. The CDR3 length is 16 residues.

V usage is TRBV24-1 and J usage is TRBJ2-7; a possible D gene is TRBD1 (5 bases). V shed 4 bases and J shed 8 bases, with 20 bases lying between them. The V gene's germline CDR1 is KGHDR and CDR2 SFDVKD. The CDR3 spans 15 residues. CDR3 amino acids: CATSEGRAGKEKQYF. The CDR3 nucleotides are TGTGCCACCAGTGAGGGCAGGGCCGGTAAGGAGAAGCAGTACTTC.

This chain links TRBV2 with TRBJ2-7; weak D call: TRBD1 (5 bases). The V gene lost 6 bases and the J gene lost 1 base, with 13 bases spanning the gap. The germline CDR1 and CDR2 sequences are SNHLY and FYNNEI. CDR3 length: 14 residues. CDR3 loop: CASSRQRTSYEQYF. The DNA for the CDR3 is TGTGCCAGCAGCCGACAGCGTACTTCCTACGAGCAGTACTTC. Complete variable domain (other parts from reference TRBV2 and TRBJ2-7): EPEVTQTPSHQVTQMGQEVILRCVPISNHLYFYWYRQILGQKVEFLVSFYNNEISEKSEIFDDQFSVERPDGSNFTLKIRSTKLEDSAMYFCASSRQRTSYEQYFGPGTRLTVT.

This chain connects TRBV6-5 to TRBJ2-5, with TRBD1 matching 7 bases. Germline loops: CDR1 MNHEY, CDR2 SVGAGI. The CDR3 length is 15 residues. Trimming removed 6 bases from V and 1 base from J; junction bases left unmatched: 8. CDR3 nucleotides: TGTGCCAGCAGCGACCAAGGACAGGTCCAAGAGACCCAGTACTTC. It translates to CASSDQGQVQETQYF.

This clone came up once. The genes are TRBV19 and TRBJ1-1; D gene ambiguous. The V gene's germline CDR1 is LNHDA and CDR2 SQIVND (reference sequence). This CDR3 spans 11 amino acids. Deletions cut 1 base from V and 6 bases from J, with 3 bases between. The CDR3: CASSIVAEAFF. The CDR3 coding sequence is TGTGCCAGTAGTATAGTAGCTGAAGCTTTCTTT.

This clone has just a few counts. The genes are TRBV6-1 and TRBJ2-5; perhaps TRBD2 as D (6 bases). V was trimmed by 3 bases and J by 5 bases, leaving 13 bases between them. The CDR3 spans 14 residues. Per the germline V gene, CDR1 is MNHNS and CDR2 is SASEGT. The CDR3 protein is CASSDVGGRETQYF. The CDR3 DNA is TGTGCCAGCAGTGATGTGGGGGGACGGGAGACCCAGTACTTC.